Below are 29 T cell receptor beta chains sequenced from a single sample in a study of cytomegalovirus exposure and HLA in healthy donors. PCR used 60 Vbeta primers and 13 Jbeta primers. The repertoire was sequenced with immunoSEQ multiplex PCR; TCRdb's copy has only in-frame clones and lacks some. The table records approximately 140,000 clones, more than 80% of them present only once. The sequenced sample consisted of PBMCs. These receptors came from a woman aged 40 to 55 in good health and CMV-seropositive.

The gene calls are TRBV7-9 and TRBJ2-3, with 8 bases matching TRBD2. In germline, CDR1 is SEHNR, CDR2 FQNEAQ (reference sequence). Germline trimming cut 5 bases from V and 1 base from J; bases unmatched to any gene: 2. The CDR3 length is 14 residues. DNA for the CDR3: TGTGCCAGCAGCCGAGCGGGGGGCACAGATACGCAGTATTTT. As protein: CASSRAGGTDTQYF.

The J gene is TRBJ2-1, the V gene TRBV6-5, with D possibly matching TRBD1 (6 bases). This CDR3 is 12 amino acids long. Germline lookup yields CDR1 MNHEY and CDR2 SVGAGI. V was trimmed by 5 bases and J by 7 bases, leaving 9 bases between them. The chain's CDR3 is CASSTTGNEQFF. Written as DNA, the CDR3 is TGTGCCAGCAGTACCACAGGGAATGAGCAGTTCTTC.

The chain recombines TRBV19 with TRBJ1-5; 7 bases align to TRBD1. Trimming cost V 2 bases and J 3 bases; bases outside gene matches: 4. Looked up from germline, CDR1 is LNHDA and CDR2 is SQIVND (reference sequence). The CDR3 is 15 amino acids. CDR3 DNA sequence: TGTGCCAGTAGTATACCCACAGGGGTCAATCAGCCCCAGCATTTT. Translating it yields CASSIPTGVNQPQHF.

The chain carries TRBV5-1 and TRBJ2-5; 8 bases are shared with TRBD2. With 6 bases clipped from V and 2 bases from J, the junction kept 9 bases outside the gene matches. Germline CDR1 reads SGHRS; CDR2 reads YFSETQ. The CDR3 length is 15 residues. CDR3 bases: TGCGCCAGCAAGATGAGCGGGGGCCTACAAGAGACCCAGTACTTC. Protein product: CASKMSGGLQETQYF.

The chain employs TRBV19 and TRBJ1-1, with D perhaps TRBD1 (6 bases). V lost 7 bases and J 0 bases, leaving 12 bases between the germline ends. This CDR3 spans 14 amino acids. The germline CDR1 and CDR2 sequences are LNHDA and SQIVND (reference sequence). CDR3 DNA: TGTGCCAGTACCCTTGGACAGATGAACACTGAAGCTTTCTTT. Amino acids: CASTLGQMNTEAFF.

This clone was detected once. The chain employs TRBV27 and TRBJ1-1; 7 nucleotides line up with TRBD1. The CDR3 spans 14 residues. Per the germline V gene, CDR1 is MNHEY and CDR2 is SMNVEV (reference sequence). V lost 4 bases, J lost 1 base, and 3 bases stayed unmatched. The CDR3 coding sequence is TGTGCCAGCAGTTCTGGGACAGCGAACACTGAAGCTTTCTTT. This codes for CASSSGTANTEAFF.

The chain is built from TRBV7-9 and TRBJ1-1; D remains unclear. This CDR3 comprises 14 residues. The germline V gene has CDR1 SEHNR and CDR2 FQNEAQ (reference sequence). The germline V and J ends were trimmed by 2 bases and 4 bases, with 11 bases remaining between them. The CDR3: CASSLMMEVTEAFF. The CDR3 region has the DNA TGTGCCAGCAGCTTAATGATGGAGGTCACTGAAGCTTTCTTT.

The genes are TRBV9 and TRBJ2-1; 11 nucleotides line up with TRBD2. Germline CDR1 and CDR2: SGDLS and YYNGEE. V shed 2 bases, J shed 7 bases, and the junction held 8 bases outside the gene matches. The CDR3 extends over 16 amino acids. The CDR3 loop reads CASSVTIAGGQNEQFF. CDR3 bases: TGTGCCAGCAGCGTCACAATAGCGGGGGGGCAGAATGAGCAGTTCTTC.

The V call is TRBV7-3, the J call TRBJ2-5; D possibly corresponds to TRBD1 (5 bases). V dropped 3 bases and J dropped 2 bases, with 13 bases sitting between them. Germline V gene data show CDR1 as SGHTA and CDR2 as FQGTGA. The CDR3 runs 15 residues. CDR3 region: CASSLDDSPQETQYF. In DNA, the CDR3 is TGTGCCAGCAGCTTGGATGACAGCCCTCAAGAGACCCAGTACTTC.

The V and J genes are TRBV29-1 and TRBJ2-3, with TRBD2 matching over 8 bases. Germline V CDR1 and CDR2: SQVTM, ANQGSEA. This CDR3 region has 16 residues. V was pared by 4 bases and J by 6 bases, with 15 bases of the junction left unmatched. The CDR3 nucleotides read TGCAGCGTTGGGCGGGGGGAGGGGACCTCCTTGGATACGCAGTATTTT. This codes for CSVGRGEGTSLDTQYF.

This sequence joins TRBV27 and TRBJ1-2; D unresolved. This CDR3 comprises 14 residues. V was pared by 3 bases and J by 8 bases, with 16 bases between. In germline, CDR1 is MNHEY, CDR2 SMNVEV (reference sequence). The DNA for the CDR3 is TGTGCCAGCAGTTTCGCCCTCATCGGGGAGGGCTACACCTTC. Protein sequence: CASSFALIGEGYTF.

The genes are TRBV7-2 and TRBJ2-6; D not certain. The CDR3 length is 13 residues. In germline, CDR1 is SGHTA, CDR2 FQGNSA. V lost 8 bases to trimming and J lost 4 bases, with 9 bases between them. The CDR3 region has the DNA TGTGCCAGCGGGCAGGTCGGGGCCAACGTCCTGACTTTC. It translates to CASGQVGANVLTF.

This CDR3 reads CASSLRQGTQYF. Written as DNA, the CDR3 is TGTGCCAGCAGCCTACGACAGGGGACGCAGTATTTT. The chain employs TRBV5-5 and TRBJ2-3; 8 bases line up with TRBD1. With V trimmed by 4 bases and J by 9 bases, 4 bases remained unmatched. CDR3 length equals 12 residues. The germline gives CDR1 SGHKS, CDR2 YYEKEE (reference sequence).

The J gene is TRBJ2-1, the V gene TRBV16; D unresolved. This CDR3 has 13 residues. Trimming removed 1 base at V and 6 bases at J, with 7 bases between. Germline CDR1 reads KGHSY; CDR2 reads FQNENV. The CDR3 region has the DNA TGTGCCAGCAGCCAATTTAACGGCAATGAGCAGTTCTTC. Translated: CASSQFNGNEQFF.

The rearrangement uses TRBV7-3 and TRBJ1-1; 10 bases match TRBD1. V was pared by 4 bases and J by 6 bases, with 5 bases of the junction left unmatched. This CDR3 is built from 14 residues. The germline CDR1 and CDR2 sequences are SGHTA and FQGTGA. Here the CDR3 reads CASSWTGGAAEAFF. CDR3 DNA: TGTGCCAGCAGCTGGACAGGGGGAGCAGCTGAAGCTTTCTTT.

Comments on this clone: The CDR3 ends on some other residue instead of the conserved phenylalanine or tryptophan, so this is likely a read error. V is TRBV7-9 and J is TRBJ1-3; the match to TRBD1 covers 8 bases. Germline values: CDR1 SEHNR, CDR2 FQNEAQ (reference sequence). This CDR3 is built from 15 residues. The junction had 4 bases not matched to a gene; V was cut back by 2 bases and J by 4 bases. The CDR3 is CASSLPGGAGNTIYV. The CDR3 region has the DNA TGTGCCAGCAGCTTACCAGGGGGCGCGGGAAACACCATATATGTT.

V is TRBV27 and J is TRBJ2-6, with a weak D call TRBD1 (6 bases). The CDR3 loop spans 15 amino acids. Looked up from germline, CDR1 is MNHEY and CDR2 is SMNVEV (reference sequence). Deletions cut 6 bases from V and 3 bases from J, with 12 bases between. In DNA, the CDR3 is TGTGCCAGCAGCGCTCAGGGGCATGGGGCCAACGTCCTGACTTTC. Its translation is CASSAQGHGANVLTF.

The rearrangement uses TRBV6-6 and TRBJ1-1; 9 nucleotides align to TRBD1. The CDR3 extends over 14 amino acids. In germline, CDR1 is MNHNY, CDR2 SVGAGI (reference sequence). Germline trimming cut 6 bases from V and 3 bases from J; bases unmatched to any gene: 5. DNA of the CDR3: TGTGCCAGCAGCACACAGGGGGCGGACACTGAAGCTTTCTTT. This sequence encodes CASSTQGADTEAFF.

The chain recombines TRBV28 with TRBJ1-2; 7 bases map to TRBD1. CDR3 length equals 15 residues. The germline V gene has CDR1 MDHEN and CDR2 SYDVKM. The trim removed 1 base at V and 8 bases at J, leaving 10 bases unmatched. The CDR3: CASSLFSLTGDGYTF. The CDR3 coding sequence is TGTGCCAGCAGTTTATTTTCGTTAACAGGGGACGGCTACACCTTC.

The chain uses TRBV7-3 and TRBJ2-1, with 8 bases lining up with TRBD2. The CDR3 length is 15 residues. The germline V gene encodes CDR1 SGHTA and CDR2 FQGTGA. The V segment lost 1 base and the J segment 4 bases; nucleotides outside the gene matches: 3. The CDR3 reads CASSLSAGGYNEQFF. DNA for the CDR3: TGTGCCAGCAGCTTAAGCGCGGGGGGATACAATGAGCAGTTCTTC.

J is TRBJ1-1 and V is TRBV14, with 7 bases fitting TRBD1. CDR3 length: 15 amino acids. The germline V gene encodes CDR1 SGHDN and CDR2 FVKESK. Trimming took 1 base from V and 0 from J; bases not matched to a gene: 2. The CDR3 sequence is CASSQVGGLNTEAFF. CDR3 DNA sequence: TGTGCCAGCAGCCAAGTAGGGGGCCTGAACACTGAAGCTTTCTTT.

In DNA, the CDR3 is TGTGCCAGCAGCTCCATGGGGGGGGCGGGAGAGACCCAGTACTTC. Protein sequence: CASSSMGGAGETQYF. The chain combines TRBV7-3 with TRBJ2-5; weak D call: TRBD2 (7 bases). The CDR3 has 15 amino acids. V lost 4 bases and J lost 4, with 16 bases in between. Germline V gene sequence: CDR1 SGHTA, CDR2 FQGTGA.

Comment on this clone: The same CDR3 also results from other DNA sequences found in this sample. The chain has TRBV10-2 and TRBJ1-3; the match to TRBD1 covers 7 bases. Germline trimming cut 5 bases from V and 3 bases from J; bases unmatched to any gene: 4. CDR1 and CDR2 (germline): WSHSY, SAAADI. This CDR3 contains 14 residues. The CDR3 DNA follows: TGCGCCAGCAGTAGGGGGCAGGATGGAAACACCATATATTTT. Residues: CASSRGQDGNTIYF.

The rearrangement joins TRBV29-1 to TRBJ2-1; 8 nucleotides match TRBD1. Germline CDR1 is SQVTM and CDR2 is ANQGSEA. CDR3 length equals 15 residues. The V and J ends lost 2 bases and 3 bases, in that order; junction bases with no gene match: 6. The CDR3, as DNA: TGCAGCGTTGAATCCCGGACAGGGTACTACAATGAGCAGTTCTTC. This translates into CSVESRTGYYNEQFF.

V usage is TRBV7-2 and J usage is TRBJ1-5; D is possibly TRBD1 (6 bases). V lost 7 bases and J 4 bases, leaving 20 bases between the germline ends. The CDR3 covers 16 residues. The germline gives CDR1 SGHTA, CDR2 FQGNSA. CDR3 sequence (DNA): TGTGCCAGCACCCTTGGGGCGGCAGGGGAAAATCAGCCCCAGCATTTT. Translation: CASTLGAAGENQPQHF. The full variable domain, with the rest looked up from reference TRBV7-2 and TRBJ1-5, is GAGVSQSPSNKVTEKGKDVELRCDPISGHTALYWYRQSLGQGLEFLIYFQGNSAPDKSGLPSDRFSAERTGGSVSTLTIQRTQQEDSAVYLCASTLGAAGENQPQHFGDGTRLSIL.

This clone was recorded a few times. The rearrangement links TRBV6-5 to TRBJ2-7; 10 positions match TRBD2. V gave up 0 bases and J gave up 6 bases; unmatched junction bases: 5. The germline V gene has CDR1 MNHEY and CDR2 SVGAGI. This CDR3 is built from 15 residues. The DNA for the CDR3 is TGTGCCAGCAGTTACTCCTTAGCGGGAGGAGGCGAGCAGTACTTC. Protein sequence: CASSYSLAGGGEQYF.

This chain connects TRBV6-5 to TRBJ2-3; 7 bases fit TRBD2. Looked up from germline, CDR1 is MNHEY and CDR2 is SVGAGI. The length of the CDR3 is 16 residues. V trimming: 1 base; J trimming: 1 base; junction bases outside the gene matches: 5. The CDR3 DNA is TGTGCCAGCAGTTACTGGCGTGGGGGGGGCACAGATACGCAGTATTTT. This encodes CASSYWRGGGTDTQYF.

The J gene is TRBJ2-7, the V gene TRBV5-6; 8 bases map to TRBD1. In germline, CDR1 is SGHDT, CDR2 YYEEEE. This CDR3 contains 15 residues. The V and J ends lost 5 bases and 2 bases, in that order; junction bases with no gene match: 9. The CDR3, as DNA: TGTGCCAGCAGATTCAGGACAGGGCGACCCTACGAGCAGTACTTC. Encoded protein: CASRFRTGRPYEQYF.

This rearrangement joins TRBV5-1 to TRBJ1-1, with D perhaps matching TRBD1 (5 bases). This CDR3 region has 15 residues. Looked up from germline, CDR1 is SGHRS and CDR2 is YFSETQ. V lost 1 base, J lost 1 base, and 11 bases lay in between. In DNA, the CDR3 is TGCGCCAGCAGCTTGTTAGGACACCAGAACACTGAAGCTTTCTTT. Amino acids: CASSLLGHQNTEAFF.